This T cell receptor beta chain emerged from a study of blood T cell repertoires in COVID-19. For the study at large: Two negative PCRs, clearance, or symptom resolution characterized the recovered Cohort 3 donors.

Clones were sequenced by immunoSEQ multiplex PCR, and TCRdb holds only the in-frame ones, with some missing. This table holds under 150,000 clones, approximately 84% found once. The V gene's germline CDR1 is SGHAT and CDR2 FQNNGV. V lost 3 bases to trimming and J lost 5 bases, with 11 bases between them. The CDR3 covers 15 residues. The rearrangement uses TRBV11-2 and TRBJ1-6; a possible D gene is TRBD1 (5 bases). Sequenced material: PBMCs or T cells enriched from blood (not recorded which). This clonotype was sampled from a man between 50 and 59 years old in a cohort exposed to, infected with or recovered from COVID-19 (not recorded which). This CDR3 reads CASSFRGGDNSPLHF. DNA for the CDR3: TGTGCCAGCAGCTTTCGCGGGGGAGATAATTCACCCCTCCACTTT.